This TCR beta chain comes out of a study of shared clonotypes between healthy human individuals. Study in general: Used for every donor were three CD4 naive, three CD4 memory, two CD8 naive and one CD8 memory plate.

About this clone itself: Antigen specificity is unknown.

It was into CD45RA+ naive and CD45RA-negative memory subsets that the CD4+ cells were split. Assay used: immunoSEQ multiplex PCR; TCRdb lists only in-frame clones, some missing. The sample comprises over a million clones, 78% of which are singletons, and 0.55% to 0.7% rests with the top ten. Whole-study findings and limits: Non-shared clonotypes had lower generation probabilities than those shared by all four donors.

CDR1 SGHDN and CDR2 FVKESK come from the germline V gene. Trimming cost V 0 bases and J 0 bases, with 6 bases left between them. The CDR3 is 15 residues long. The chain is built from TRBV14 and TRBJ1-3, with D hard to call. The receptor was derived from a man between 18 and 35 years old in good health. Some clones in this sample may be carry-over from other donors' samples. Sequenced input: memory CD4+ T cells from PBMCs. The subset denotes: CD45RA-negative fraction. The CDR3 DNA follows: TGTGCCAGCAGCCAAGACAGGTTCTCTGGAAACACCATATATTTT. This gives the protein CASSQDRFSGNTIYF.